This T cell receptor beta chain was recovered during a study of blood T cell repertoires in COVID-19. As handled by the study authors: Reference gene primer amplification yielded estimated nucleated cell counts. Sequenced by immunoSEQ multiplex PCR; TCRdb stores in-frame clones only, minus some. V and J calls and clone size come straight from that table; D and trimming were deduced from the DNA. The sample consists of about 380,000 clones, 88% of them appearing once. For recovered donors of Cohort 3, there were two negative PCRs, clearance, or symptom resolution. The CDR3 has 12 amino acids. V was shortened by 0 bases and J by 5 bases, with 6 bases between the two germline ends. The germline gives CDR1 GTSNPN, CDR2 SVGIG (reference sequence).

The chain combines TRBV30 with TRBJ2-3; no firm D call. Sequenced material: PBMCs or T cells enriched from blood (not recorded which). This clonotype was sampled from a woman aged 18-29 years who had recovered from COVID-19. In nucleotides, the CDR3 is TGTGCCTGGAGTGTAGCCCAAGATACGCAGTATTTT. This sequence encodes CAWSVAQDTQYF.